This TCR beta chain came from a study of blood T cells in healthy people across ages. General study points: Unknown donor CMV status possibly confounded expanded clonotype changes.

With regard to this clonotype: Its antigen remains unidentified.

Sample-barcoded 5' priming and a J-beta primer mix drove a second PCR of roughly 6 to 12 cycles. TCRdb re-derived calls from the 5' RACE reads in MiXCR, one entry per CDR3 protein. The sample lists some 880,000 distinct CDR3 sequences, roughly 35% occurring once. V shed 4 bases and J 8 bases; nucleotides not matched to a gene: 17. The CDR3 runs 17 residues. The germline gives CDR1 LGHNA, CDR2 YNFKEQ. The sequence was collected from a man aged 18 to 29 in good health. The sample was blood. The chain couples TRBV4-2 to TRBJ1-2; the match to TRBD1 covers 9 bases. The CDR3 region is CASSPIWDREMESGYTF. The DNA of the CDR3 is TGTGCCAGCAGCCCCATATGGGACAGGGAAATGGAGAGCGGCTACACCTTC.